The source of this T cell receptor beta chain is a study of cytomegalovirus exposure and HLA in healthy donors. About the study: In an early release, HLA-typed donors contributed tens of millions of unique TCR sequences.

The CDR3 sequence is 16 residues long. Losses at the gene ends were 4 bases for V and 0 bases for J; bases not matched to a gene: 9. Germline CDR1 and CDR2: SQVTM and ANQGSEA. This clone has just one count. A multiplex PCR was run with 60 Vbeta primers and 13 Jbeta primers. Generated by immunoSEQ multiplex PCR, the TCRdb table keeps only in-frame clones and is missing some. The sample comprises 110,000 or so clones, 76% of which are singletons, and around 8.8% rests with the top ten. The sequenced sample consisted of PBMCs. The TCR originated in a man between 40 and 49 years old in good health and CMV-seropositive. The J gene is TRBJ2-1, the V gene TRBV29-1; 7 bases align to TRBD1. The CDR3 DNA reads TGCAGCGTTGGATCCCGGACAGGACGCTCCTACAATGAGCAGTTCTTC. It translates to CSVGSRTGRSYNEQFF.